Listed here are 30 T cell receptor beta chains from one sample, sequenced in a study of blood T cell repertoires in COVID-19. TCRdb's copy holds only in-frame clones and misses some; the assay was immunoSEQ multiplex PCR. This table has a few hundred thousand clones, around nine tenths appearing once. The sequenced material came from peripheral blood. Receptors originate from a man aged 60-69 years with acute or convalescent COVID-19.

V is TRBV5-1 and J is TRBJ2-5; possible D gene TRBD1, 6 bases. The CDR3 sequence is 15 residues long. Germline V gives CDR1 SGHRS, CDR2 YFSETQ. Trimming removed 4 bases at V and 1 base at J, with 14 bases between. Here the CDR3 DNA reads TGCGCCAGCAGCCCACGGGACACCTTCCAAGAGACCCAGTACTTC. Encoded protein: CASSPRDTFQETQYF.

This clone has only one observation. The chain combines TRBV4-3 with TRBJ2-2, with D maybe TRBD1 (6 bases). Germline V gene lookup returns CDR1 LGHNA and CDR2 YSLEER. This CDR3 is 20 amino acids long. Trimming took 3 bases from V and 0 from J, leaving 23 bases between them. CDR3 region: CASSQDSYQLFFANTGELFF. In DNA form, the CDR3 reads TGCGCCAGCAGCCAGGACAGTTACCAACTATTTTTCGCGAACACCGGGGAGCTGTTTTTT.

The chain couples TRBV30 to TRBJ2-1; the match to TRBD2 covers 8 bases. Germline V gene sequence: CDR1 GTSNPN, CDR2 SVGIG (reference sequence). V shed 1 base, J shed 4 bases, and the junction held 12 bases outside the gene matches. The CDR3 length is 17 residues. CDR3 nucleotides: TGTGCCTGGAGTGGGCCGCCTGAGCGGGGGCATTACAATGAGCAGTTCTTC. Protein sequence: CAWSGPPERGHYNEQFF.

The chain couples TRBV28 to TRBJ2-7; 8 nucleotides align to TRBD2. CDR1 and CDR2 from the germline V gene are MDHEN and SYDVKM. With 5 bases clipped from V and 3 bases from J, the junction kept 3 bases outside the gene matches. The CDR3 totals 13 residues. The CDR3 DNA reads as TGTGCCAGCAGTCCCGGGGGGGTCTACGAGCAGTACTTC. Translation gives CASSPGGVYEQYF.

The chain is built from TRBV7-9 and TRBJ1-3, with 9 bases lining up with TRBD1. CDR3 length: 15 residues. Germline V gene lookup returns CDR1 SEHNR and CDR2 FQNEAQ (reference sequence). V shed 4 bases, J shed 4 bases, and the junction held 5 bases outside the gene matches. The CDR3 nucleotides read TGTGCCAGCAGCTACGGGACAGGGCGCGGAAACACCATATATTTT. Its protein is CASSYGTGRGNTIYF.

The gene calls are TRBV24-1 and TRBJ2-3; 7 bases line up with TRBD1. The CDR3 runs to 14 residues. The ends lost 5 bases at V and 1 base at J; junction bases unmatched: 2. From germline, CDR1 is KGHDR and CDR2 SFDVKD. CDR3 bases: TGTGCCACCAGTGGTGACAGGGGCACAGATACGCAGTATTTT. Translated: CATSGDRGTDTQYF.

The chain recombines TRBV4-1 with TRBJ2-4; TRBD1 agrees at 8 bases. CDR3 length equals 15 residues. With V trimmed by 0 bases and J by 3 bases, 1 base remained unmatched. Germline V CDR1 and CDR2: MGHRA, YSYEKL. The CDR3 nucleotides are TGCGCCAGCAGCCAAGAACAGGGGGTCAAAAACATTCAGTACTTC. It translates to CASSQEQGVKNIQYF.

The chain combines TRBV5-1 with TRBJ2-7; 11 bases fit TRBD1. V was clipped by 4 bases and J by 2 bases; unmatched bases: 11. The germline CDR1 and CDR2 sequences are SGHRS and YFSETQ. The CDR3 is 17 amino acids. CDR3 region: CASSATLGQGAAYEQYF. As DNA, the CDR3 is TGCGCCAGCAGCGCTACGCTTGGACAGGGGGCCGCCTACGAGCAGTACTTC.

This clone was picked up one time. J is TRBJ2-2 and V is TRBV7-2; TRBD1 might be the D (6 bases). Germline V gene data show CDR1 as SGHTA and CDR2 as FQGNSA. This CDR3 contains 15 residues. Trimming shortened V by 5 bases and J by 5 bases, and 15 bases separated the two germline ends. The CDR3 region is CASSAEQGTTGELFF. CDR3 in DNA: TGTGCCAGCAGCGCCGAACAGGGAACGACCGGGGAGCTGTTTTTT.

The rearrangement uses TRBV11-3 and TRBJ2-7; 13 nucleotides align to TRBD2. CDR1 SGHNT and CDR2 YENEEA come from the germline V gene. The CDR3 length is 19 residues. With V trimmed by 4 bases and J by 2 bases, 14 bases remained unmatched. The CDR3 protein is CASSYTAGTSGVFTYEQYF. CDR3 sequence (DNA): TGTGCCAGCAGCTACACTGCCGGGACTAGCGGGGTATTTACCTACGAGCAGTACTTC. The full variable domain, rest sourced from reference TRBV11-3 and TRBJ2-7, is EAGVVQSPRYKIIEKKQPVAFWCNPISGHNTLYWYLQNLGQGPELLIRYENEEAVDDSQLPKDRFSAERLKGVDSTLKIQPAELGDSAVYLCASSYTAGTSGVFTYEQYFGPGTRLTVT.

The chain joins TRBV28 to TRBJ2-2; a possible D gene is TRBD1 (6 bases). CDR3 length: 16 residues. Germline CDR1 MDHEN, CDR2 SYDVKM. Between the trimmed V and J ends, which lost 7 bases and 0 bases, there was a span of 15 bases. The CDR3 protein is CASNSPGQPNTGELFF. The CDR3 DNA sequence: TGTGCCAGCAATTCCCCGGGACAACCGAACACCGGGGAGCTGTTTTTT. The full variable domain, completed using reference TRBV28 and TRBJ2-2, is DVKVTQSSRYLVKRTGEKVFLECVQDMDHENMFWYRQDPGLGLRLIYFSYDVKMKEKGDIPEGYSVSREKKERFSLILESASTNQTSMYLCASNSPGQPNTGELFFGEGSRLTVL.

The J gene is TRBJ1-5, the V gene TRBV30, with TRBD1 identical over 8 bases. The germline gives CDR1 GTSNPN, CDR2 SVGIG (reference sequence). The CDR3 has 13 amino acids. V was clipped by 1 base and J by 6 bases; unmatched bases: 2. In nucleotides, the CDR3 is TGTGCCTGGAGTGCAGGGGGCGGTCAGCCCCAGCATTTT. Residues: CAWSAGGGQPQHF. Looking up the rest from reference TRBV30 and TRBJ1-5 gives the full variable domain: SQTIHQWPATLVQPVGSPLSLECTVEGTSNPNLYWYRQAAGRGLQLLFYSVGIGQISSEVPQNLSASRPQDRQFILSSKKLLLSDSGFYLCAWSAGGGQPQHFGDGTRLSIL.

The chain has TRBV18 and TRBJ1-1; D is perhaps TRBD1 (6 bases). The germline V gene encodes CDR1 KGHSH and CDR2 LQKENI. V dropped 3 bases and J dropped 4 bases, with 15 bases sitting between them. This CDR3 has 15 amino acids. CDR3 nucleotide sequence: TGTGCCAGCTCACCTGGAGGGGGGGCCTTCACTGAAGCTTTCTTT. Its protein product is CASSPGGGAFTEAFF.

In its sample, this clone was seen many times. This chain joins TRBV19 and TRBJ2-3; TRBD2 matches 9 bases. The V gene's germline CDR1 is LNHDA and CDR2 SQIVND (reference sequence). The CDR3 contains 16 residues. J was trimmed by 6 bases and V by 3 bases; bases with no gene match: 10. The CDR3 protein is CASSIRRGGGRDTQYF. In DNA form, the CDR3 reads TGTGCCAGTAGTATTAGGCGGGGGGGCGGTAGGGATACGCAGTATTTT.

The V and J genes are TRBV25-1 and TRBJ1-2, with 10 bases fitting TRBD1. Germline loops: CDR1 MGHDK, CDR2 SYGVNS. The V and J ends lost 6 bases and 4 bases, in that order; junction bases with no gene match: 2. This CDR3 is built from 13 residues. Here the CDR3 DNA reads TGTGCCAGCAGCGGGGACAGGGGCTATGGCTACACCTTC. The encoded protein is CASSGDRGYGYTF.

V is TRBV27 and J is TRBJ2-3; D remains unclear. The germline V and J ends were trimmed by 2 bases and 2 bases, with 14 bases remaining between them. Germline loops: CDR1 MNHEY, CDR2 SMNVEV (reference sequence). The CDR3 contains 16 residues. CDR3 sequence (DNA): TGTGCCAGCAGTTTACTCCAGCCGGGTACCACAGATACGCAGTATTTT. This encodes CASSLLQPGTTDTQYF.

This clone was detected a few times. V and J are TRBV3-1 (or the pseudogene TRBV3-2) and TRBJ2-2, with 7 nucleotides matching TRBD2. From germline, CDR1 is LGHDT and CDR2 YNNKEL (reference sequence). V was pared by 4 bases and J by 4 bases, with 15 bases of the junction left unmatched. The CDR3 runs to 18 residues. CDR3 residues: CASSLFLGGGVSTGELFF. CDR3 nucleotides: TGTGCCAGCAGCCTCTTTCTGGGCGGGGGAGTAAGCACCGGGGAGCTGTTTTTT.

The chain uses TRBV5-1 and TRBJ2-3; TRBD1 matches at 7 bases. Trimming removed 4 bases from V and 12 bases from J; junction bases left unmatched: 11. Germline CDR1 is SGHRS and CDR2 is YFSETQ. The CDR3 is made up of 13 amino acids. DNA for the CDR3: TGCGCCAGCAGCCTGCGAGGGGGCGACTTTCAGTATTTT. Translating gives CASSLRGGDFQYF.

For the CDR3, the DNA is TGTGCCAGCAGAACGGGACAGGGGCCCTCCTACGAGCAGTACTTC. Residues: CASRTGQGPSYEQYF. The J gene is TRBJ2-7, the V gene TRBV6-5; 10 bases align to TRBD1. Germline lookup yields CDR1 MNHEY and CDR2 SVGAGI. J lost 0 bases, V lost 6 bases, and 5 bases had no gene match. The CDR3 contains 15 residues.

The rearrangement uses TRBV2 and TRBJ1-5; D unclear. Germline-derived CDR1 and CDR2 are SNHLY and FYNNEI. V was pared by 4 bases and J by 0 bases, with 10 bases between. The CDR3 totals 15 residues. CDR3 residues: CASSAQTYSNQPQHF. DNA for the CDR3: TGTGCCAGCAGTGCCCAAACATATAGCAATCAGCCCCAGCATTTT.

This clone was seen a handful of times. V and J are TRBV3-1 (or the pseudogene TRBV3-2) and TRBJ2-1; weak D call: TRBD1 (8 bases). The ends were cut back, 4 bases at V and 2 bases at J, with 21 bases in the middle. Germline values: CDR1 LGHDT, CDR2 YNNKEL (reference sequence). The CDR3 extends over 18 amino acids. CDR3 DNA sequence: TGTGCCAGCAGCCGCGGACAGGGAGGTGCGGGGGCCTACAATGAGCAGTTCTTC. This gives the protein CASSRGQGGAGAYNEQFF.

The chain uses TRBV28 and TRBJ1-5; perhaps TRBD1 as D (5 bases). Germline assignment: CDR1 MDHEN and CDR2 SYDVKM. The ends were cut back, 10 bases at V and 0 bases at J, with 13 bases in the middle. CDR3 length: 14 residues. The CDR3 sequence is CATRPGDSNQPQHF. The CDR3 DNA reads TGTGCCACACGGCCGGGGGATAGCAATCAGCCCCAGCATTTT.

The genes are TRBV28 and TRBJ2-7, with 7 bases that match TRBD2. The CDR3 is made up of 15 amino acids. V lost 7 bases to trimming and J lost 0 bases; unmatched junction nucleotides: 9. Germline CDR1 MDHEN, CDR2 SYDVKM. The CDR3 region is CASTLGGEGSYEQYF. The DNA for the CDR3 is TGTGCCAGCACCCTGGGGGGGGAAGGCTCCTACGAGCAGTACTTC.

Turning to this clone: The same CDR3 is also encoded by other DNA sequences in this sample. This chain links TRBV9 with TRBJ1-1; TRBD1 is a possible D gene (5 bases). Germline-derived CDR1 and CDR2 are SGDLS and YYNGEE. The V end was cut by 3 bases, the J end by 0 bases, with 12 bases between. CDR3 length: 15 residues. As DNA, the CDR3 is TGTGCCAGCAGCGCTGGGGGAGGAATGAACACTGAAGCTTTCTTT. Translated, it gives CASSAGGGMNTEAFF.

The chain has TRBV9 and TRBJ1-2, with D perhaps TRBD1 (5 bases). The CDR3 spans 13 residues. Trimming pared 0 bases from V and 5 bases from J, leaving 8 bases between. Germline V CDR1 and CDR2: SGDLS, YYNGEE. CDR3 protein: CASSVDSGYGYTF. The DNA of the CDR3 is TGTGCCAGCAGCGTAGACTCAGGGTATGGCTACACCTTC. Combining the CDR3 with reference TRBV9 and TRBJ1-2 gives the whole variable domain DSGVTQTPKHLITATGQRVTLRCSPRSGDLSVYWYQQSLDQGLQFLIQYYNGEERAKGNILERFSAQQFPDLHSELNLSSLELGDSALYFCASSVDSGYGYTFGSGTRLTVV.

The rearrangement joins TRBV27 to TRBJ2-3; 7 bases fit TRBD1. V lost 6 bases to trimming and J lost 3 bases; unmatched junction nucleotides: 9. The CDR3 spans 15 residues. Per germline, CDR1 MNHEY and CDR2 SMNVEV (reference sequence). The CDR3, as DNA: TGTGCCAGCAGCCTACTCTCAGGGGGAACAGATACGCAGTATTTT. It translates to CASSLLSGGTDTQYF.

A few counts support this clone. The genes are TRBV4-1 and TRBJ2-1, with 8 nucleotides matching TRBD2. V lost 0 bases, J lost 1 base, and 8 bases stayed unmatched. The germline gives CDR1 MGHRA, CDR2 YSYEKL. CDR3 length: 18 residues. CDR3 sequence (DNA): TGCGCCAGCAGCCAAGACCACGGGGGGGCCGGATCCTACAATGAGCAGTTCTTC. It is translated as CASSQDHGGAGSYNEQFF.

The chain couples TRBV29-1 to TRBJ1-3; D might be TRBD1 (6 bases). Germline lookup yields CDR1 SQVTM and CDR2 ANQGSEA. The length of the CDR3 is 14 residues. V gave up 8 bases and J gave up 0 bases, with 14 bases separating them. The DNA for the CDR3 is TGCAGCTCAATGACAGGTCCCTCTGGAAACACCATATATTTT. Amino acids: CSSMTGPSGNTIYF.

This chain's CDR3 is CASSLYGTTDINEQFF. CDR3 in DNA: TGTGCCAGCAGCTTATACGGGACTACCGATATCAATGAGCAGTTCTTC. The rearrangement links TRBV7-3 to TRBJ2-1, with 7 bases identical to TRBD2. Germline lookup yields CDR1 SGHTA and CDR2 FQGTGA. The ends lost 2 bases at V and 6 bases at J; junction bases unmatched: 10. The CDR3 runs to 16 residues.

The J gene is TRBJ2-1, the V gene TRBV7-8, with 7 bases aligning to TRBD1. CDR1 and CDR2 (germline): SGHVS, FQNEAQ. Trimming took 7 bases from V and 4 from J; bases not matched to a gene: 4. The length of the CDR3 is 13 residues. The CDR3 nucleotides read TGTGCCAGCACCCCAGGGGGTTACAATGAGCAGTTCTTC. Protein sequence: CASTPGGYNEQFF.